These 6 T cell receptor beta chains share one sample of origin, sequenced in a study of cytomegalovirus exposure and HLA in healthy donors. Vbeta (60) and Jbeta (13) primers were used in the PCR. Produced via immunoSEQ multiplex PCR; TCRdb's table is partial and in-frame only. The sample shows about 82,000 clones, 65% to 80% of them seen only once. Sequencing used PBMCs. The source is a human donor in good health.

V usage is TRBV19 and J usage is TRBJ2-5; 13 bases agree with TRBD2. CDR3 length: 17 amino acids. The J segment lost 2 bases and the V segment lost 5 bases, leaving 8 bases of the junction unmatched. CDR1 is LNHDA, CDR2 SQIVND, per germline (reference sequence). The CDR3 nucleotides are TGTGCCAGTAGTGATCGAGGACTAGCGGGGGCTCAAGAGACCCAGTACTTC. Translated, it gives CASSDRGLAGAQETQYF. The full variable domain, its missing parts supplied by reference TRBV19 and TRBJ2-5, is DGGITQSPKYLFRKEGQNVTLSCEQNLNHDAMYWYRQDPGQGLRLIYYSQIVNDFQKGDIAEGYSVSREKKESFPLTVTSAQKNPTAFYLCASSDRGLAGAQETQYFGPGTRLLVL.

This chain joins TRBV7-2 and TRBJ2-1; TRBD1 matches 9 bases. J gave up 8 bases and V 7 bases, and 9 bases lay outside the gene matches. The CDR3 runs to 14 residues. CDR1 and CDR2 from the germline V gene are SGHTA and FQGNSA. CDR3 in amino acids: CASNRNRGHYEQFF. The CDR3, as DNA: TGTGCCAGCAACCGGAACAGGGGGCACTATGAGCAGTTCTTC.

The chain combines TRBV4-3 with TRBJ2-1; 8 nucleotides match TRBD1. With V trimmed by 2 bases and J by 10 bases, 16 bases remained unmatched. The CDR3 is 17 residues long. The V gene's germline CDR1 is LGHNA and CDR2 YSLEER. CDR3 in amino acids: CASSQSFGQGPTFEQFF. CDR3 DNA sequence: TGCGCCAGCAGCCAATCGTTCGGACAGGGCCCGACCTTCGAGCAGTTCTTC.

This clone occurred a few times. This chain joins TRBV10-2 and TRBJ2-2; D gene uncertain. V was pared by 8 bases and J by 7 bases, with 5 bases between. Germline V gene data show CDR1 as WSHSY and CDR2 as SAAADI. CDR3 length: 10 amino acids. CDR3 region: CASLGGELFF. The CDR3 bases are TGCGCCAGCCTCGGCGGGGAGCTGTTTTTT.

This chain links TRBV14 with TRBJ1-6; weak D call: TRBD1 (5 bases). Deletions cut 1 base from V and 6 bases from J, with 10 bases between. The germline V gene has CDR1 SGHDN and CDR2 FVKESK. The CDR3 consists of 15 residues. DNA for the CDR3: TGTGCCAGCAGCCAAGTGGGGACTCGTAATTCACCCCTCCACTTT. It codes for CASSQVGTRNSPLHF.

V and J are TRBV6-5 and TRBJ1-2, with a possible D match to TRBD1 (6 bases). Germline CDR1 MNHEY, CDR2 SVGAGI. This CDR3 contains 13 residues. V gave up 6 bases and J gave up 8 bases, with 16 bases separating them. CDR3 residues: CASSSLQGGGYTF. The DNA of the CDR3 is TGTGCCAGCAGCTCACTACAGGGTGGGGGCTACACCTTC.